This T cell receptor (beta chain) stems from a study of naive and memory T cell subsets. Findings of the study overall: A few larger clonotypes appeared in naive repertoires, especially CD8, possibly memory cells re-expressing CD45RA. The power law exponent of TCR abundance differed between naive and memory cells.

This clonotype turned up a few times. The target antigen is unknown. The beta constant-region primer was an equimolar mix of two oligonucleotides covering TRBC1 and TRBC2. Ligated cDNA was amplified by four rounds of PCR with nested alpha and beta constant-region primers and SP2. Ligation attached a single-stranded oligonucleotide with a 12-nucleotide UMI and the SP2 primer to the cDNA 3' end. TCRdb itself ran the UMI-ligation and nested PCR reads through MiXCR, one entry per CDR3 protein. The table records around 160,000 distinct CDR3 sequences, roughly 23% of them present only once. Germline lookup yields CDR1 ENHRY and CDR2 SYGVKD. V was clipped by 2 bases and J by 3 bases, with 5 bases between them. The CDR3 length is 13 residues.

The TCR comes from a human donor in good health. Sequences were obtained from naive CD4+ T cells from blood. This chain links TRBV10-3 with TRBJ2-1; tentatively, D is TRBD2 (5 bases). The CDR3 region has the DNA TGTGCCATCAGTGAGCGGGGCTACAATGAGCAGTTCTTC. Protein product: CAISERGYNEQFF.